This TCR beta chain was captured in a study of blood T cell repertoires in COVID-19. Study details: Donors in the United States, Italy and Spain gave samples during acute or convalescent COVID-19. In each case, the material was cDNA or gDNA derived from T cells, B-cell-depleted T cells, or PBMCs.

This CDR3 is built from 16 residues. The germline gives CDR1 DFQATT, CDR2 SNEGSKA (reference sequence). V shed 3 bases, J shed 0 bases, and the junction held 4 bases outside the gene matches. Produced via immunoSEQ multiplex PCR; TCRdb's table is partial and in-frame only. The profile shows about 170,000 clones, approximately 90% of them singletons. The receptor comes from a man between 18 and 29 years old with COVID-19, enrolled during active disease. The sample consisted of peripheral blood. The chain is built from TRBV20-1 and TRBJ2-1; the match to TRBD2 covers 11 bases. The CDR3 DNA is TGCAGTGCTAGTCGGACTAGCGGGTTCTCCTACAATGAGCAGTTCTTC. Protein product: CSASRTSGFSYNEQFF.